The T cell receptor (beta chain) described here comes from a study of T-cell reconstitution after alpha-beta-depleted transplantation in children. The ends were cut back, 4 bases at V and 5 bases at J, with 4 bases in the middle. The CDR3 loop spans 10 amino acids. The germline CDR1 and CDR2 sequences are SQVTM and ANQGSEA. Preparation of the TCRbeta library used unique molecular identifiers. TCRdb passed the PCR reads through MiXCR, listing each CDR3 protein once. The data hold some 200,000 distinct CDR3 sequences, with roughly 8.3% observed a single time. Notes on the study in general: Several hundred rapidly expanded clones from non-depleted graft cells reportedly supplied alpha-beta T cells about two months post-transplant. By one year post-transplant, T-cell counts and diversity largely arose from T cells that were newly produced.

This clonotype occurred many times. Its antigen is currently unknown. The material was PBMCs, mostly from graft donor cells, obtained 360 days after TCRalphabeta/CD19-depleted stem cell transplant. This receptor was identified in a male patient between 2 and 15 years old who had a stem cell transplant for acute myeloid leukemia, so the T cells may come from the graft donor. The genes are TRBV29-1 and TRBJ2-3, with D unclear. CDR3 residues: CSVGKDTQYF. The CDR3 nucleotides read TGCAGCGTTGGGAAAGATACGCAGTATTTT.